Listed below are T cell receptor beta chains from one sample, sequenced in a study of OX40 agonist ivuxolimab in advanced cancers. Assay: immunoSEQ multiplex PCR; the TCRdb copy retains only in-frame clones and omits some. The sample contains around 60,000 clones, around 82% of which appear only once. The source material was CD4+ or CD8+ T cells sorted from blood, sampled in a trial of the OX40 agonist ivuxolimab. All receptors come from an adult with an advanced solid tumor such as melanoma, head and neck, liver or kidney cancer. Each CDR3 is given with its conserved first and last residue. Fields, in order: V gene, J gene, CDR3 protein.

V: TRBV7-3
J: TRBJ2-1
CDR3: CASSQNGPFDNEQFF

V: TRBV29-1
J: TRBJ1-2
CDR3: CSVTSLSTGDHGYTF

V: TRBV9
J: TRBJ2-2
CDR3: CASSPDGTNTGELFF

V: TRBV4-1
J: TRBJ2-1
CDR3: CASSQVRNEQFF

V: TRBV7-2
J: TRBJ1-1
CDR3: CASSLAPLVTEAFF

V: TRBV10-3
J: NA
CDR3: CAISGLRGSYEQYF

V: TRBV28
J: TRBJ2-5
CDR3: CASSLAPGGETQYF

V: TRBV28
J: TRBJ2-7
CDR3: CASSFGGGTYEQYF

V: TRBV28
J: TRBJ2-5
CDR3: CASRLTVQETQYF

V: TRBV7-3
J: TRBJ2-3
CDR3: CASSMTGVGADTQYF

V: TRBV28
J: TRBJ2-3
CDR3: CASRAGGLGTTDTQYF

V: TRBV28
J: TRBJ2-3
CDR3: CASSLRRLFSTDTQYF

V: TRBV2
J: TRBJ1-2
CDR3: CASSERRTNYGYTF

V: TRBV7-2
J: TRBJ2-7
CDR3: CASSLDPGAYEQYF

V: TRBV28
J: TRBJ2-3
CDR3: CASSPAGGSTDTQYF

V: TRBV7-9
J: TRBJ2-1
CDR3: CASSLRQGPRDEQFF

V: TRBV5-6
J: TRBJ1-5
CDR3: CASSLTTGGYSNQPQHF

V: TRBV28
J: TRBJ2-3
CDR3: CASSSINRGPYSPDTQYF

V: TRBV4-3
J: TRBJ1-1
CDR3: CASSFDSLNTEAFF

V: TRBV15
J: TRBJ1-5
CDR3: CATSRAGQVGNQPQHF

V: TRBV5-1
J: TRBJ2-2
CDR3: CASKDGPASNTGELFF

V: TRBV4-1
J: TRBJ1-2
CDR3: CASKPPGQGGYGYTF

V: TRBV7-9
J: TRBJ1-1
CDR3: CASSPRGVAPPMNTEAFF

V: TRBV6-4
J: TRBJ1-1
CDR3: CASSRTGNTEAFF

V: TRBV7-8
J: TRBJ2-3
CDR3: CASSQLYTDTQYF

V: TRBV29-1
J: TRBJ2-2
CDR3: CSVEEKAGGYTGELFF

V: TRBV19
J: TRBJ2-2
CDR3: CASSILDSNTGELFF

V: TRBV19
J: TRBJ1-2
CDR3: CASSSVQGRYGYTF

V: TRBV5-4
J: TRBJ2-1
CDR3: CASSPGGTGALSSYNEQFF

V: TRBV18
J: TRBJ2-5
CDR3: CASSTGVQETQYF

V: TRBV27
J: TRBJ2-3
CDR3: CASSPRGNTQYF

V: TRBV14
J: TRBJ2-6
CDR3: CASSPNLGGANVLTF

V: TRBV28
J: TRBJ2-1
CDR3: CASSSLSGGAYNEQFF